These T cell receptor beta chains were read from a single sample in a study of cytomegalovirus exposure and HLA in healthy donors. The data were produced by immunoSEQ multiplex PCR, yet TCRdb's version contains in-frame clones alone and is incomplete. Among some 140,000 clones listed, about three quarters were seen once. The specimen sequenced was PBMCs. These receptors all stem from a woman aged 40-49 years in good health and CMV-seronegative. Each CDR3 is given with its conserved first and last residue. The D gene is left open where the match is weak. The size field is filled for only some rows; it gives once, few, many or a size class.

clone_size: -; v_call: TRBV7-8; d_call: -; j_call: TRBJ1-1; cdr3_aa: CASSLAVGVNTEAFF; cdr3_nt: TGTGCCAGCAGCTTAGCGGTCGGGGTGAACACTGAAGCTTTCTTT
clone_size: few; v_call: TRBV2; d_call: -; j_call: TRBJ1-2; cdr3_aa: CASSINPEPLYGYTF; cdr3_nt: TGTGCCAGCAGTATCAATCCCGAGCCCCTCTATGGCTACACCTTC
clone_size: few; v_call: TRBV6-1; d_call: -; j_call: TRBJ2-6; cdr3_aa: CASSAHLGANVLTF; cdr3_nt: TGTGCCAGCAGTGCTCATCTAGGGGCCAACGTCCTGACTTTC
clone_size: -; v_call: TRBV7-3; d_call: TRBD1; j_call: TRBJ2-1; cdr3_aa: CASSPTGSGNEQFF; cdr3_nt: TGTGCCAGCAGCCCGACAGGGTCCGGCAATGAGCAGTTCTTC
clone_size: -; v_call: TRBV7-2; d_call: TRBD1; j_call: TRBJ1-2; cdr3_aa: CASSLRLGTGSYGYTF; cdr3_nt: TGTGCCAGCAGCTTAAGACTCGGGACAGGGAGCTATGGCTACACCTTC
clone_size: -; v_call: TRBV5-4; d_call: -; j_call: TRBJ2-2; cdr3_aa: CASSPQGMDTGELFF; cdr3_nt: TGTGCCAGCAGCCCCCAGGGGATGGACACCGGGGAGCTGTTTTTT
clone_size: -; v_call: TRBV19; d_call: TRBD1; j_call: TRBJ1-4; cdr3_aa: CASSRDRGRGDEKLFF; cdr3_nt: TGTGCCAGTAGCCGGGACAGGGGTCGGGGTGATGAAAAACTGTTTTTT
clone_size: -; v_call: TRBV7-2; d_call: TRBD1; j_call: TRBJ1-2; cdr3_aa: CASSLVGGTANYGYTF; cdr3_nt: TGTGCCAGCAGCTTAGTCGGCGGGACAGCTAACTATGGCTACACCTTC
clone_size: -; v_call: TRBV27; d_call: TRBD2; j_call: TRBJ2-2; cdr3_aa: CASTQHAGRTNTGELFF; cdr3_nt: TGTGCCAGCACCCAACACGCCGGGAGGACGAACACCGGGGAGCTGTTTTTT
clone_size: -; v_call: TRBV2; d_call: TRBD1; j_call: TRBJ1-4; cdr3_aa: CASSGDTGGNNEKLFF; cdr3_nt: TGTGCCAGCAGTGGAGATACAGGGGGCAATAATGAAAAACTGTTTTTT
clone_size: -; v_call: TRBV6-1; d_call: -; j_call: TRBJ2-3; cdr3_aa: CASSSEPYTDTQYF; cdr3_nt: TGTGCCAGCAGTTCCGAACCCTACACAGATACGCAGTATTTT
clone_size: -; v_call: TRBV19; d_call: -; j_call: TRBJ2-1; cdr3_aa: CASSVDNTYNEQFF; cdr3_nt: TGTGCCAGTAGTGTAGATAATACCTACAATGAGCAGTTCTTC
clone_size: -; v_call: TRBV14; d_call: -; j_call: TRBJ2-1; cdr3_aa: CASSQSRNEQFF; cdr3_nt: TGTGCCAGCAGCCAGAGCCGAAATGAGCAGTTCTTC
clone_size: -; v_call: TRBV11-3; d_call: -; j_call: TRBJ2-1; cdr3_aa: CASSPTGTEQFF; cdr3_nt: TGTGCCAGCAGCCCCACTGGTACTGAGCAGTTCTTC
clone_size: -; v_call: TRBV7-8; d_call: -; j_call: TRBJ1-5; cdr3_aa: CASSLGGLAGQPQHF; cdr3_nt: TGTGCCAGCAGCTTGGGGGGACTAGCGGGTCAGCCCCAGCATTTT
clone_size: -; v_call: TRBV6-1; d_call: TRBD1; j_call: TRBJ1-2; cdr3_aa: CASRDREYYGYTF; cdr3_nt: TGTGCCAGCAGGGACAGGGAGTATTATGGCTACACCTTC
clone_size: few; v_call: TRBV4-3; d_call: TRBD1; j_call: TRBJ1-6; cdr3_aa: CASSQRGGQDNSPLHF; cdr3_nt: TGCGCCAGCAGCCAAAGGGGAGGACAGGATAATTCACCCCTCCACTTT
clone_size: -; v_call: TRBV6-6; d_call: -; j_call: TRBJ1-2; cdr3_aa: CASSPPNRAIGYTF; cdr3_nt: TGTGCCAGCAGCCCACCCAACAGGGCGATTGGCTACACCTTC
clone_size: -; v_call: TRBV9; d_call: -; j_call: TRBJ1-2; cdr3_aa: CASSVDVGRPAYGYTF; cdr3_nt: TGTGCCAGCAGCGTAGACGTGGGCCGCCCAGCTTATGGCTACACCTTC
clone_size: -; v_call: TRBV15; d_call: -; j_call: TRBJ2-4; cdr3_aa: CATSRDLGLAKNIQYF; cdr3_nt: TGTGCCACCAGCAGAGATCTCGGGTTAGCCAAAAACATTCAGTACTTC
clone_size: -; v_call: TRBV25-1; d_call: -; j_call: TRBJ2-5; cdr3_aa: CASSAEGLYQETQYF; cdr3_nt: TGTGCCAGCAGCGCGGAGGGCTTGTACCAAGAGACCCAGTACTTC
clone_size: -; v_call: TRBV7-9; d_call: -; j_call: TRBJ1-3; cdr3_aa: CASSLERGNTIYF; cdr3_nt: TGTGCCAGCAGCTTAGAACGGGGAAACACCATATATTTT